The rows below give T cell receptor beta chains drawn from one sample of a study of blood T cell repertoires in COVID-19. This table comes from immunoSEQ multiplex PCR, and its TCRdb copy is limited to in-frame clones, with some not included. The sample yields approximately 90,000 clones, about 80% seen once. Material: peripheral blood. Every receptor here comes from a woman of 80 years or more with acute or convalescent COVID-19. The conserved cysteine and the conserved F or W are not part of the CDR3 here. The order of the fields is CDR3 protein, V gene, J gene.

ASSSGQSYEQY	TRBV7-3	TRBJ2-7
SVERGGAEAF	TRBV29-1	TRBJ1-1
ASSLVGGLTDTQY	TRBV5-1	TRBJ2-3
ASLSHFQETQY	TRBV7-9	TRBJ2-5
ASSGPRGQPPYGYT	TRBV6-1	TRBJ1-2
AWNPMWTSGWRSAETQY	TRBV30	TRBJ2-5
ASSLKGANTGELF	TRBV7-2	TRBJ2-2
ASNWGGSYEQY	TRBV7-2	TRBJ2-7
ASYRNTEAF	TRBV28	TRBJ1-1
ASSLDPQGSGIY	TRBV11-2	TRBJ1-3
ASSPGGSAYEQY	TRBV18	TRBJ2-7
ASSFPGLAGNNEQF	TRBV13	TRBJ2-1
ATSDPGLGNNEQF	TRBV24-1	TRBJ2-1
ASSQVGDISSYNEQF	TRBV3-1/TRBV3-2	TRBJ2-1